A selection of T cell receptor beta chains follows, all from one sample in a study of CD8 T cells in ankylosing spondylitis. TCRdb itself ran the 5' RACE reads through MiXCR, one entry per CDR3 protein. The sample holds about 240,000 distinct CDR3 sequences, about 10% seen once. The source material was blood, either unsorted or a sorted T cell fraction (not recorded which). These receptors originate from a male donor with ankylosing spondylitis or in good health (not recorded which). The conserved cysteine and the conserved F or W are not part of the CDR3 here.

TRBV9	TRBJ2-1	ASSLRYRGIPYNEQF
TRBV2	TRBJ2-7	ASSEGSRRYEQY
TRBV7-9	TRBJ1-1	ASSPPGDSEAF
TRBV5-1	TRBJ2-7	ASSLVVAETNEQY
TRBV6-5	TRBJ2-3	ASSYRLAGTDTQY
TRBV28	TRBJ2-7	ASSFGTGRYEQY
TRBV5-1	TRBJ2-1	ASSSQGAVHEQF
TRBV24-1	TRBJ2-2	ATGSGPGELF
TRBV12-3/TRBV12-4	TRBJ2-7	ASSLGDSSYYEQY
TRBV15	TRBJ2-7	ATSRGTSGAEQY
TRBV10-3	TRBJ2-7	AISESWMGPSSYEQY
TRBV18	TRBJ1-3	ASSPSRVDTIY
TRBV20-1	TRBJ1-1	SARDPGAGEAF
TRBV18	TRBJ2-7	ASSQKTYEQY
TRBV20-1	TRBJ2-5	SARPRETQY
TRBV12-3/TRBV12-4	TRBJ1-1	ASSLSVPSGGTKPGTEAF
TRBV3-1	TRBJ2-7	ASSQARVAGGREQY
TRBV10-3	TRBJ1-1	AIGTDVGTEAF
TRBV12-3/TRBV12-4	TRBJ2-3	ASSFWSTDTQY
TRBV2	TRBJ1-6	ASTGTVIQ
TRBV12-3/TRBV12-4	TRBJ1-5	ASSSDRARQPQH
TRBV27	TRBJ1-4	ASSYRLNEKLF
TRBV19	TRBJ2-5	ASQPDRGRGETQY
TRBV6-1	TRBJ2-3	ASSPTSGGDTDTQY
TRBV18	TRBJ2-7	ASSKSGSISYEQY
TRBV3-1	TRBJ2-1	ASSQLAGGLSYNEQF
TRBV10-3	TRBJ2-5	AIRPAQTGLGETQY
TRBV7-3	TRBJ2-3	ASSFPGGADTQY
TRBV18	TRBJ2-5	ASSDIRQEETQY
TRBV12-3/TRBV12-4	TRBJ1-2	ASSFSGLDGYT
TRBV12-3/TRBV12-4	TRBJ2-1	ASKAGIYNEQF
TRBV7-9	TRBJ2-1	ASSPPPRFNNEQF
TRBV11-2	TRBJ2-7	ASSLGFSYEQY
TRBV3-1	TRBJ2-1	ASSQGTSGGRNEQF
TRBV5-1	TRBJ2-7	ASSLDGGAAYEQY
TRBV27	TRBJ2-1	ASSFGGRDRVNEQF
TRBV20-1	TRBJ1-2	SAGFGPYGYT
TRBV20-1	TRBJ2-3	SARAPGQDTDTQY
TRBV7-8	TRBJ2-1	ASSLLGTPAPVEQF
TRBV9	TRBJ2-3	ASSPGGTRTDTQY
TRBV12-3/TRBV12-4	TRBJ2-1	ASSSGGDEQF
TRBV20-1	TRBJ2-7	SARGTSGHSYEQY
TRBV5-1	TRBJ1-1	ASSAGGGRTEAF
TRBV19	TRBJ1-1	ASSRRGEQMNTEAF
TRBV29-1	TRBJ2-1	SVRGGLPIVNEQF
TRBV6-6	TRBJ1-1	ASSYSFDRKAF